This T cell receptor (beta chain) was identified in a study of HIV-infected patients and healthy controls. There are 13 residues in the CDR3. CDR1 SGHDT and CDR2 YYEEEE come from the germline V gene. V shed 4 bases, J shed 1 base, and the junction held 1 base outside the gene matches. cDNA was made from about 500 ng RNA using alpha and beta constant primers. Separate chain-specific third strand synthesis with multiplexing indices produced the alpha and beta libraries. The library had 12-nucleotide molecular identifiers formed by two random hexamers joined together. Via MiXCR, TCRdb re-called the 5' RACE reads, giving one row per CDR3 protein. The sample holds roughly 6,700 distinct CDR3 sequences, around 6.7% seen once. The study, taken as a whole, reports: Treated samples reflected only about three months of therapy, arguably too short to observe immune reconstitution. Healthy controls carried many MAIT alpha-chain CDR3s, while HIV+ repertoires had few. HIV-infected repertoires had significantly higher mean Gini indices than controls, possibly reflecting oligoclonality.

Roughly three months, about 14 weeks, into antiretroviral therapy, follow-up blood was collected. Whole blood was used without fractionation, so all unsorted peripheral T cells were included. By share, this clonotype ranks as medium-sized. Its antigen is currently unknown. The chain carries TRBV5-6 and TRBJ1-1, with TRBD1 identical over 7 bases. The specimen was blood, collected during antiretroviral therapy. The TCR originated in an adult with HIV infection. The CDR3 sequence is CASSGDRNTEAFF. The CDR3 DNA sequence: TGTGCCAGCAGCGGGGACAGGAACACTGAAGCTTTCTTT.